The 28 T cell receptor beta chains below all came from one sample that was sequenced in a study of blood T cell repertoires in COVID-19. Assay used: immunoSEQ multiplex PCR; TCRdb lists only in-frame clones, some missing. The table has 400,000 to 450,000 clones, roughly 85% seen once. Sequencing used peripheral blood. The receptor source for this set is a woman under 40 with active or convalescent COVID-19.

This clone was observed a single time. The gene calls are TRBV6-5 and TRBJ1-1, with TRBD1 as a possible D gene (5 bases). CDR1 is MNHEY and CDR2 is SVGAGI in the germline V gene. Trimming left V 0 bases short and J 0 bases short, with 8 bases between. This CDR3 region has 15 residues. The CDR3 reads CASSYSTEMNTEAFF. The CDR3 nucleotides read TGTGCCAGCAGTTACTCGACAGAAATGAACACTGAAGCTTTCTTT.

The CDR3 sequence: CASSLVSGYPEAFF. The CDR3 DNA sequence: TGTGCCAGCAGCTTGGTATCGGGATATCCTGAAGCTTTCTTT. The V and J genes are TRBV11-2 and TRBJ1-1; D unresolved. The CDR3 sequence is 14 residues long. Trimming took 3 bases from V and 6 from J, leaving 14 bases between them. Germline CDR1 SGHAT, CDR2 FQNNGV.

The chain joins TRBV10-3 to TRBJ2-3, with TRBD2 matching over 9 bases. The CDR3 is 17 residues long. V trimming: 2 bases; J trimming: 7 bases; junction bases outside the gene matches: 13. Germline CDR1 and CDR2: ENHRY and SYGVKD. Here the CDR3 DNA reads TGTGCCATCAGTGAGCCCGCCAGCGGGGGGACACACTATACGCAGTATTTT. The encoded protein is CAISEPASGGTHYTQYF.

This clone is a singleton in its sample. This rearrangement joins TRBV7-2 to TRBJ2-1; weak D call: TRBD2 (5 bases). The V gene's germline CDR1 is SGHTA and CDR2 FQGNSA. This CDR3 has 15 amino acids. Trimming pared 2 bases from V and 10 bases from J, leaving 18 bases between. DNA for the CDR3: TGTGCCAGCAGCTTATCCTCCCGAGGGCACGACGAGCAGTTCTTC. Protein: CASSLSSRGHDEQFF.

The V call is TRBV7-9, the J call TRBJ2-7; TRBD2 matches at 9 bases. The CDR3 length is 14 residues. Trimming cost V 3 bases and J 3 bases; bases outside gene matches: 3. The germline V gene has CDR1 SEHNR and CDR2 FQNEAQ (reference sequence). The CDR3 bases are TGTGCCAGCAGCTTTGTAGCGGGAGACTACGAGCAGTACTTC. Translating it yields CASSFVAGDYEQYF.

This chain connects TRBV27 to TRBJ2-7; D may be TRBD2 (5 bases). V dropped 3 bases and J dropped 0 bases, with 9 bases sitting between them. Per germline, CDR1 MNHEY and CDR2 SMNVEV (reference sequence). The CDR3 length is 14 residues. The CDR3 here is CASSFPGSSYEQYF. In DNA form, the CDR3 reads TGTGCCAGCAGTTTTCCGGGGAGCTCCTACGAGCAGTACTTC.

This chain's CDR3 is CASMELAGGVYEQYF. CDR3 nucleotide sequence: TGTGCCAGCATGGAGCTAGCGGGAGGGGTGTACGAGCAGTACTTC. The rearrangement links TRBV27 to TRBJ2-7, with 12 positions matching TRBD2. Germline CDR1 and CDR2: MNHEY and SMNVEV (reference sequence). The CDR3 has 15 amino acids. J was trimmed by 4 bases and V by 7 bases; bases with no gene match: 8.

This chain links TRBV20-1 with TRBJ2-5, with 7 bases aligning to TRBD2. With 5 bases clipped from V and 0 bases from J, the junction kept 3 bases outside the gene matches. The germline gives CDR1 DFQATT, CDR2 SNEGSKA (reference sequence). CDR3 length: 13 residues. The DNA of the CDR3 is TGCAGTGCTCGTGGGAGGGACCAAGAGACCCAGTACTTC. Its translation is CSARGRDQETQYF.

J is TRBJ1-4 and V is TRBV10-3; D not certain. The V end lost 0 bases, the J end lost 7 bases, and 6 bases lay between the germline ends. The CDR3 is 13 amino acids. Germline V gene sequence: CDR1 ENHRY, CDR2 SYGVKD. CDR3 in DNA: TGTGCCATCAGTGAGTCGGAGGTTGAAAAACTGTTTTTT. It is translated as CAISESEVEKLFF.

V and J are TRBV6-5 and TRBJ1-5; 7 bases agree with TRBD1. Germline V gene sequence: CDR1 MNHEY, CDR2 SVGAGI. The CDR3 has 13 amino acids. Trimming removed 7 bases from V and 4 bases from J; junction bases left unmatched: 4. The CDR3 DNA reads TGTGCCAGCACTGGGACAGAAAATCAGCCCCAGCATTTT. Its translation: CASTGTENQPQHF.

This chain connects TRBV14 to TRBJ1-5; tentative D call: TRBD1 (5 bases). The V end was cut by 4 bases, the J end by 1 base, with 8 bases between. This CDR3 region has 14 residues. The germline V gene has CDR1 SGHDN and CDR2 FVKESK. DNA of the CDR3: TGTGCCAGCAGCCCTCAGGGCAGCAATCAGCCCCAGCATTTT. It encodes CASSPQGSNQPQHF.

This rearrangement joins TRBV24-1 to TRBJ2-3, with 13 bases that match TRBD2. The V gene end was trimmed by 3 bases and the J gene end by 6 bases; junction bases not matched to a gene: 8. Germline CDR1 and CDR2: KGHDR and SFDVKD. This CDR3 is built from 17 residues. The chain's CDR3 is CATSDPGTSGKSDTQYF. In nucleotides, the CDR3 is TGTGCCACCAGTGATCCCGGGACTAGCGGGAAAAGTGATACGCAGTATTTT.

The chain has TRBV11-2 and TRBJ1-1, with D maybe TRBD1 (5 bases). This CDR3 spans 14 amino acids. In germline, CDR1 is SGHAT, CDR2 FQNNGV. Trimming shortened V by 4 bases and J by 8 bases, and 17 bases separated the two germline ends. The CDR3 loop reads CASSSAYGQREAFF. In DNA, the CDR3 is TGTGCCAGCAGCTCGGCCTACGGACAACGGGAAGCTTTCTTT.

The J gene is TRBJ2-1, the V gene TRBV11-2, with D hard to call. This CDR3 has 12 amino acids. V was pared by 0 bases and J by 8 bases, with 5 bases between. The germline CDR1 and CDR2 sequences are SGHAT and FQNNGV. The CDR3 sequence: CASSLDIYEQFF. CDR3 nucleotide sequence: TGTGCCAGCAGCTTAGATATCTATGAGCAGTTCTTC. The full variable domain, in which reference TRBV11-2 and TRBJ2-1 provide the parts outside the CDR3, is EAGVAQSPRYKIIEKRQSVAFWCNPISGHATLYWYQQILGQGPKLLIQFQNNGVVDDSQLPKDRFSAERLKGVDSTLKIQPAKLEDSAVYLCASSLDIYEQFFGPGTRLTVL.

The gene calls are TRBV9 and TRBJ2-7; TRBD1 agrees at 9 bases. Looked up from germline, CDR1 is SGDLS and CDR2 is YYNGEE. Losses at the gene ends were 4 bases for V and 6 bases for J; bases not matched to a gene: 5. CDR3 length equals 13 residues. DNA of the CDR3: TGTGCCAGCAGCCGGGACAGGGTGGGCGAGCAGTACTTC. This encodes CASSRDRVGEQYF. Supplemented by reference TRBV9 and TRBJ2-7, the full variable domain reads DSGVTQTPKHLITATGQRVTLRCSPRSGDLSVYWYQQSLDQGLQFLIQYYNGEERAKGNILERFSAQQFPDLHSELNLSSLELGDSALYFCASSRDRVGEQYFGPGTRLTVT.

The chain is built from TRBV5-6 and TRBJ2-5; 7 bases fit TRBD2. This CDR3 spans 14 amino acids. The V and J ends lost 6 bases and 4 bases, in that order; junction bases with no gene match: 9. The germline CDR1 and CDR2 sequences are SGHDT and YYEEEE. In DNA form, the CDR3 reads TGTGCCAGCATGCATGGAGCGGGAAGAGAGACCCAGTACTTC. It yields the protein CASMHGAGRETQYF.

The V gene is TRBV11-3, the J gene TRBJ2-1; TRBD2 matches 11 bases. V lost 5 bases and J lost 9; bases outside the gene matches: 9. This CDR3 spans 15 amino acids. CDR1 SGHNT and CDR2 YENEEA come from the germline V gene. The CDR3 nucleotides are TGTGCCAGCAGCCCTGCTAGCGGGGGGTTTGGTGAGCAGTTCTTC. Translating it yields CASSPASGGFGEQFF.

J is TRBJ2-1 and V is TRBV30; D is perhaps TRBD2 (5 bases). Trimming left V 1 base short and J 0 bases short, with 10 bases between. The length of the CDR3 is 15 residues. The germline V gene has CDR1 GTSNPN and CDR2 SVGIG (reference sequence). CDR3 loop: CAWSGWESSYNEQFF. CDR3 sequence (DNA): TGTGCCTGGAGTGGATGGGAGAGCTCCTACAATGAGCAGTTCTTC.

The genes are TRBV10-3 and TRBJ1-1; no firm D call. The CDR3 has 13 amino acids. The V gene lost 4 bases and the J gene lost 1 base, with 7 bases spanning the gap. CDR1 and CDR2 (germline): ENHRY, SYGVKD. DNA of the CDR3: TGTGCCATCAGTGTGGTAGAGAACACTGAAGCTTTCTTT. It codes for CAISVVENTEAFF.

In this sample, this clone turned up once. This chain joins TRBV6-5 and TRBJ2-2; the match to TRBD2 covers 7 bases. CDR1 MNHEY and CDR2 SVGAGI come from the germline V gene. V shed 11 bases, J shed 4 bases, and the junction held 10 bases outside the gene matches. This CDR3 has 14 residues. The CDR3 DNA follows: TGTGCCGTCCGAGCGGGCGGGGGCACCGGGGAGCTGTTTTTT. It specifies CAVRAGGGTGELFF.

The chain carries TRBV27 and TRBJ1-6; tentative D call: TRBD1 (6 bases). CDR1 MNHEY and CDR2 SMNVEV come from the germline V gene (reference sequence). Trimming cost V 2 bases and J 7 bases, with 12 bases left between them. This CDR3 has 15 amino acids. The CDR3 DNA reads as TGTGCCAGCAGTTTAGTCGGGGGGCAAAATTCACCCCTCCACTTT. Translation gives CASSLVGGQNSPLHF.

To note about this clone: In the same sample, other DNA sequences code for this CDR3. This sequence joins TRBV19 and TRBJ1-1; maybe TRBD1 (6 bases). CDR3 size: 15 residues. Trimming cost V 4 bases and J 2 bases, with 14 bases left between them. The V gene's germline CDR1 is LNHDA and CDR2 SQIVND (reference sequence). CDR3 sequence (DNA): TGTGCCAGTAGTACGACGGGACAATTAAACACTGAAGCTTTCTTT. It yields the protein CASSTTGQLNTEAFF.

This clone was detected once. The chain combines TRBV5-1 with TRBJ2-5, with 9 bases aligning to TRBD1. Germline V gene sequence: CDR1 SGHRS, CDR2 YFSETQ. This CDR3 is 14 amino acids long. Germline trimming cut 3 bases from V and 5 bases from J; bases unmatched to any gene: 5. The CDR3 is CASSSGQGRETQYF. Written as DNA, the CDR3 is TGCGCCAGCAGCTCGGGACAGGGACGGGAGACCCAGTACTTC.

This chain links TRBV3-1 (or the pseudogene TRBV3-2) with TRBJ1-1, with 9 bases fitting TRBD1. CDR3 length equals 15 residues. The ends lost 4 bases at V and 4 bases at J; junction bases unmatched: 7. CDR1 is LGHDT and CDR2 is YNNKEL in the germline V gene (reference sequence). The CDR3, as DNA: TGTGCCAGCAGCCCTGGGACAGGGAGGAGCACTGAAGCTTTCTTT. Residues: CASSPGTGRSTEAFF.

The J gene is TRBJ1-2, the V gene TRBV5-1; perhaps TRBD1 as D (6 bases). Germline CDR1 is SGHRS and CDR2 is YFSETQ. This CDR3 spans 13 amino acids. Trimming left V 5 bases short and J 6 bases short, with 14 bases between. As DNA, the CDR3 is TGCGCCAGCAGGGAGCAGGGGCGCGATGGCTACACCTTC. Its translation: CASREQGRDGYTF.

The chain uses TRBV29-1 and TRBJ1-4; TRBD1 matches at 7 bases. The CDR3 is made up of 15 amino acids. Trimming removed 6 bases from V and 0 bases from J; junction bases left unmatched: 7. The germline V gene encodes CDR1 SQVTM and CDR2 ANQGSEA. CDR3 coding DNA: TGCAGCGTCAACAGGGGAATGGCAACTAATGAAAAACTGTTTTTT. It yields the protein CSVNRGMATNEKLFF.

The CDR3 coding sequence is TGTGCCAGCAGGAAACAGAACTCCTATGGCTACACCTTC. Translating it yields CASRKQNSYGYTF. The gene calls are TRBV12-3 or TRBV12-4 and TRBJ1-2; no reliable D call. The ends were cut back, 6 bases at V and 4 bases at J, with 12 bases in the middle. This CDR3 is 13 amino acids long.

V is TRBV5-1 and J is TRBJ2-5; TRBD1 matches 7 bases. Germline-derived CDR1 and CDR2 are SGHRS and YFSETQ. The CDR3 loop spans 14 amino acids. J gave up 2 bases and V 3 bases, and 4 bases lay outside the gene matches. The DNA for the CDR3 is TGCGCCAGCAGCTGGGGACAGAAACAAGAGACCCAGTACTTC. Translating it yields CASSWGQKQETQYF.